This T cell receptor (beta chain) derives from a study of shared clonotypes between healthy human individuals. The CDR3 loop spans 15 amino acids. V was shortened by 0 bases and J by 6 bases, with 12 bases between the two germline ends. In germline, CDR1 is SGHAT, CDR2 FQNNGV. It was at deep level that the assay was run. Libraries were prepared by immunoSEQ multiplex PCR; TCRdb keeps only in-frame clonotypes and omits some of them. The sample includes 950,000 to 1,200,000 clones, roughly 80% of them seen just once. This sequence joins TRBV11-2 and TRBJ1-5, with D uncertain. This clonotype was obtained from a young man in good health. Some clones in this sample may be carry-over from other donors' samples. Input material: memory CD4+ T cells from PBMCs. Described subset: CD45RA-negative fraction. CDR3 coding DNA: TGTGCCAGCAGCTTAGATCGGGAAGGGTTTCAGCCCCAGCATTTT. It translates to CASSLDREGFQPQHF.